Each of the 18 T cell receptor beta chains below was sequenced from the same sample in a study of CD8 T cells in ankylosing spondylitis. TCRdb passed the 5' RACE reads through MiXCR, listing each CDR3 protein once. The table has 80,000 to 100,000 distinct CDR3 sequences, roughly 9.6% seen once. The specimen was blood, either unsorted or a sorted T cell fraction (not recorded which). The receptor source for this set is a male donor with ankylosing spondylitis or in good health (not recorded which).

This clonotype showed up many times. The genes are TRBV12-3 or TRBV12-4 and TRBJ2-1, with 9 bases that match TRBD1. The CDR3 consists of 15 residues. J gave up 13 bases and V 3 bases, and 13 bases lay outside the gene matches. CDR3 loop: CASSFGQGPRLDQFF. CDR3 DNA: TGTGCCAGCAGTTTTGGACAGGGGCCCCGCCTGGACCAGTTCTTC.

A few counts support this clonotype. The chain carries TRBV7-2 and TRBJ2-7; D not certain. V was cut by 1 base and J by 0 bases, with 7 bases left in between. The CDR3 consists of 14 residues. The V gene's germline CDR1 is SGHTA and CDR2 FQGNSA. CDR3 amino acids: CASSLESGSYEQYF. The CDR3 DNA reads as TGTGCCAGCAGCTTAGAGTCGGGCTCCTACGAGCAGTACTTC.

This clonotype was picked up a small number of times. This chain connects TRBV21-1 to TRBJ2-7; TRBD2, the table's D call, lacks a check against the DNA. TRBV21-1 is deemed a pseudogene. The CDR3 contains 17 residues. CDR3 in amino acids: CASSPNAAGTSGYEQYF. The CDR3 DNA reads as TGTGCCAGCAGCCCGAATGCGGCCGGGACTAGCGGCTACGAGCAGTACTTC.

This clonotype was detected many times. The CDR3 sequence: CASSLGGASYEKLFF. In nucleotides, the CDR3 is TGTGCCAGCAGCTTGGGAGGGGCATCGTATGAAAAACTGTTTTTT. The V and J genes are TRBV5-7 and TRBJ1-4; TRBD1 is a possible D gene (5 bases). TRBV5-7 carries the ORF label, with uncertain function. CDR3 size: 15 residues. V lost 0 bases, J lost 6 bases, and 12 bases lay in between.

This clonotype was counted between two and nine times. The rearrangement links TRBV29-1 to TRBJ1-4; 8 bases are shared with TRBD1. CDR1 and CDR2 from the germline V gene are SQVTM and ANQGSEA. The CDR3 has 13 residues. Trimming at V came to 7 bases and at J to 5 bases, leaving 6 bases not matched to a gene. The CDR3 loop reads CSATTGENEKLFF. The CDR3, as DNA: TGCAGCGCCACGACAGGGGAGAATGAAAAACTGTTTTTT.

This clonotype was seen only a few times. This chain uses TRBV5-1 with TRBJ2-5, with 9 bases fitting TRBD1. V trimming: 3 bases; J trimming: 3 bases; junction bases outside the gene matches: 0. Germline CDR1 is SGHRS and CDR2 is YFSETQ. CDR3 length equals 13 residues. Written as DNA, the CDR3 is TGCGCCAGCAGCTGGGACAGGGAAGAGACCCAGTACTTC. As protein: CASSWDREETQYF.

This clonotype was counted ten times or more. V gene TRBV29-1 combines with J gene TRBJ1-3, with D unclear. The CDR3 totals 14 residues. The V end lost 4 bases, the J end lost 0 bases, and 10 bases lay between the germline ends. Germline CDR1 and CDR2: SQVTM and ANQGSEA. This CDR3 is CSVVVASSGNTIYF. As DNA, the CDR3 is TGCAGCGTTGTTGTCGCTTCCTCTGGAAACACCATATATTTT.

The sample holds many counts of this clonotype. The rearrangement joins TRBV27 to TRBJ1-5; the D gene is possibly TRBD1 (5 bases). From germline, CDR1 is MNHEY and CDR2 SMNVEV (reference sequence). V was trimmed by 5 bases and J by 0 bases, leaving 11 bases between them. CDR3 size: 15 residues. The CDR3, as DNA: TGTGCCAGCAGTGCCGGACATTATAGCAATCAGCCCCAGCATTTT. This translates into CASSAGHYSNQPQHF.

This clonotype showed up many times. V is TRBV10-3 and J is TRBJ2-1; 11 nucleotides align to TRBD2. Trimming cost V 8 bases and J 0 bases; bases outside gene matches: 15. This CDR3 is 19 amino acids long. Germline-derived CDR1 and CDR2 are ENHRY and SYGVKD. CDR3 loop: CAIQARGLAVNSSYNEQFF. The CDR3 coding sequence is TGTGCCATCCAAGCGCGGGGACTAGCGGTGAATAGCTCCTACAATGAGCAGTTCTTC.

This clonotype was picked up a small number of times. V and J are TRBV2 and TRBJ2-3; no firm D call. The CDR3 consists of 15 residues. V lost 5 bases, J lost 0 bases, and 12 bases lay in between. From germline, CDR1 is SNHLY and CDR2 FYNNEI. CDR3 in DNA: TGTGCCAGCAGTATCGGGTCGTACAGCACAGATACGCAGTATTTT. Translating it yields CASSIGSYSTDTQYF.

This clonotype was counted at least ten times. J is TRBJ2-1 and V is TRBV20-1, with TRBD1 matching 7 bases. The CDR3 loop spans 13 amino acids. Germline lookup yields CDR1 DFQATT and CDR2 SNEGSKA (reference sequence). V dropped 8 bases and J dropped 6; count of bases not matched to a gene: 10. CDR3 sequence (DNA): TGCAGTCTACAGGGGATAGGGCCCAATGAGCAGTTCTTC. Translated: CSLQGIGPNEQFF.

This clonotype was counted ten times or more. The CDR3 sequence: CASSLWGVRMGNTEAFF. The CDR3 DNA reads TGTGCCAGCAGTTTGTGGGGGGTGCGCATGGGGAACACTGAAGCTTTCTTT. The chain is built from TRBV12-3 or TRBV12-4 and TRBJ1-1; D may be TRBD1 (5 bases). The CDR3 is 17 residues long. Deletions cut 3 bases from V and 1 base from J, with 18 bases between.

CDR3 in DNA: TGTGCCAGCAGCTTAAACTCAGGGAGAAGGCTGACTGAAAAACTGTTTTTT. Protein: CASSLNSGRRLTEKLFF. The chain uses TRBV7-9 and TRBJ1-4; D is possibly TRBD1 (5 bases). This CDR3 is built from 17 residues. Germline V gene lookup returns CDR1 SEHNR and CDR2 FQNEAQ (reference sequence). Trimming cost V 2 bases and J 7 bases, with 20 bases left between them.

This clonotype showed up many times. This chain joins TRBV5-1 and TRBJ2-2; D may be TRBD1 (5 bases). Germline V gives CDR1 SGHRS, CDR2 YFSETQ. The CDR3 contains 15 residues. The V end was cut by 5 bases, the J end by 2 bases, with 13 bases between. Here the CDR3 DNA reads TGCGCCAGCAGGCCAGTGACAGCCAACACCGGGGAGCTGTTTTTT. This gives the protein CASRPVTANTGELFF.

This clonotype was detected a few times. The chain is built from TRBV5-4 and TRBJ2-5; 10 bases are a match to TRBD2. J lost 3 bases, V lost 10 bases, and 15 bases had no gene match. Germline loops: CDR1 SGHNT, CDR2 YYREEE (reference sequence). The CDR3 length is 16 residues. CDR3 bases: TGTGCCTTAACGAAGCGGGGGGGCCCGAGCAAAGAGACCCAGTACTTC. Residues: CALTKRGGPSKETQYF.

In this sample, this clonotype turned up once. The chain uses TRBV13 and TRBJ2-1, with 9 bases that match TRBD2. Germline CDR1 and CDR2: PRHDT and FYEKMQ (reference sequence). This CDR3 has 17 residues. V shed 2 bases, J shed 7 bases, and the junction held 12 bases outside the gene matches. CDR3 nucleotides: TGTGCCAGCAGCTTACTAAGGACTAGCGAATTTGGTAATGAGCAGTTCTTC. This codes for CASSLLRTSEFGNEQFF.

This clonotype appeared many times. The chain links TRBV2 to TRBJ2-7, with TRBD2 as a possible D gene (5 bases). The CDR3 loop spans 14 amino acids. The V end was cut by 10 bases, the J end by 3 bases, with 19 bases between. Germline loops: CDR1 SNHLY, CDR2 FYNNEI. The CDR3 region has the DNA TGTGCCACCCTCCCTACTAGTGATTACTACGAGCAGTACTTC. Translation: CATLPTSDYYEQYF.

The CDR3 DNA sequence: TGTGCCAGCAGGCCCCAACTAGCGGAAGAGACCCAGTACTTC. This gives the protein CASRPQLAEETQYF. The V gene is TRBV7-2, the J gene TRBJ2-5, with 8 bases that match TRBD2. Germline CDR1 reads SGHTA; CDR2 reads FQGNSA. Trimming took 6 bases from V and 3 from J; bases not matched to a gene: 6. The CDR3 consists of 14 residues.